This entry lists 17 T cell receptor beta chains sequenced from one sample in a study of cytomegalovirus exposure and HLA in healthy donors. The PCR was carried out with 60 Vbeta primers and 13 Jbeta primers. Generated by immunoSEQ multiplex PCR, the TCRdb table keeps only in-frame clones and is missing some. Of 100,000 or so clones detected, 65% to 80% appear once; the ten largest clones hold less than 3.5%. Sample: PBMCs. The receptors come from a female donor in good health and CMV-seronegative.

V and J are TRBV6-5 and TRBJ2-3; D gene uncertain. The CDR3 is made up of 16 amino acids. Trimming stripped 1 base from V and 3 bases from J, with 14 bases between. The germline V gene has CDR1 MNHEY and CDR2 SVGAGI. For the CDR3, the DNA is TGTGCCAGCAGTTACTTAGACAAGCCAGGAACAGATACGCAGTATTTT. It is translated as CASSYLDKPGTDTQYF.

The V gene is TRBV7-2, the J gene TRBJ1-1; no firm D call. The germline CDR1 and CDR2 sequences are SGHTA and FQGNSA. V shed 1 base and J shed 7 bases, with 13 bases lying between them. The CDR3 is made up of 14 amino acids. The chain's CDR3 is CASSLVGREIEAFF. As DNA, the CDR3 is TGTGCCAGCAGCTTAGTTGGGCGGGAGATTGAAGCTTTCTTT.

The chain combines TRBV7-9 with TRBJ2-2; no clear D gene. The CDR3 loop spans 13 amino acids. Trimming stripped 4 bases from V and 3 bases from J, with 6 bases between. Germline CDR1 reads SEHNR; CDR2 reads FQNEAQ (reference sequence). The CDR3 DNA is TGTGCCAGCAGCTCGCCGGACACCGGGGAGCTGTTTTTT. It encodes CASSSPDTGELFF. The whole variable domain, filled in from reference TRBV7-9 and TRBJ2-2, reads DTGVSQNPRHKITKRGQNVTFRCDPISEHNRLYWYRQTLGQGPEFLTYFQNEAQLEKSRLLSDRFSAERPKGSFSTLEIQRTEQGDSAMYLCASSSPDTGELFFGEGSRLTVL.

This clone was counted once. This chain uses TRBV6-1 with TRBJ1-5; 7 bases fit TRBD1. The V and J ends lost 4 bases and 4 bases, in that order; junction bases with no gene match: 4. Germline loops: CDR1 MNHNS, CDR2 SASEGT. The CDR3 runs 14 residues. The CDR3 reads CASSGDSRNQPQHF. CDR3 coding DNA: TGTGCCAGCAGTGGGGACAGCAGAAATCAGCCCCAGCATTTT.

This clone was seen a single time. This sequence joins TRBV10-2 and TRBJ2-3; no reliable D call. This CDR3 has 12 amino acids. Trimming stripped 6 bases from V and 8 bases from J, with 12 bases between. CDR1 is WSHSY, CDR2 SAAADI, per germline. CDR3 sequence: CASRIVGGTQYF. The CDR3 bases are TGCGCCAGCAGGATAGTTGGTGGTACGCAGTATTTT.

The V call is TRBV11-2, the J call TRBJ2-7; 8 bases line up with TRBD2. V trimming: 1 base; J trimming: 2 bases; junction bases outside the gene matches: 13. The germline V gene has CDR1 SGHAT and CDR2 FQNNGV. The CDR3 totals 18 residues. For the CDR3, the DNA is TGTGCCAGCAGCTTAGCTTTCGGGGGGGAGAGCAACCCCTACGAGCAGTACTTC. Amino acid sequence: CASSLAFGGESNPYEQYF.

The chain's CDR3 is CASSLGGGEFQPQHF. The CDR3 bases are TGCGCCAGCAGCTTGGGGGGGGGAGAGTTTCAGCCCCAGCATTTT. This chain links TRBV5-1 with TRBJ1-5; D is possibly TRBD1 (5 bases). This CDR3 contains 15 residues. Trimming took off 0 bases at V and 6 bases at J, with 13 bases between the two ends. Looked up from germline, CDR1 is SGHRS and CDR2 is YFSETQ.

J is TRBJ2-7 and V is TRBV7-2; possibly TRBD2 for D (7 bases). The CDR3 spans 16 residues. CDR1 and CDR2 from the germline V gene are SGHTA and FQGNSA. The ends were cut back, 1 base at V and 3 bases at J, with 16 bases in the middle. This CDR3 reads CASSLVAGLGGYEQYF. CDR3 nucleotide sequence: TGTGCCAGCAGCTTAGTCGCCGGACTAGGGGGCTACGAGCAGTACTTC.

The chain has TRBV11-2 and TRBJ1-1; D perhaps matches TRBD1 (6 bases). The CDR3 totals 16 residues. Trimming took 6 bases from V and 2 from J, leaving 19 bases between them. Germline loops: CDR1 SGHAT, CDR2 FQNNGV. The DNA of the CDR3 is TGTGCCAGCAGTCCGCGGCCACAGGGTGGTAACACTGAAGCTTTCTTT. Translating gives CASSPRPQGGNTEAFF.

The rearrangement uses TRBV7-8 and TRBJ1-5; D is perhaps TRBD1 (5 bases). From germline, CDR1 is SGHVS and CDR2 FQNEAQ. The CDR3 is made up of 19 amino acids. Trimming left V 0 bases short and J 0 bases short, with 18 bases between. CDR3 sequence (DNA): TGTGCCAGCAGCTTAGCCGCTAGCGCGGACATTTATAGCAATCAGCCCCAGCATTTT. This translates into CASSLAASADIYSNQPQHF.

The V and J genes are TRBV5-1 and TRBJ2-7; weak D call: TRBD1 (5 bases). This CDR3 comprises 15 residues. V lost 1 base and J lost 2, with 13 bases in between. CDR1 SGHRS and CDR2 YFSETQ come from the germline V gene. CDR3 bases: TGCGCCAGCAGCTTGTATCCGGACACCACCTACGAGCAGTACTTC. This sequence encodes CASSLYPDTTYEQYF.

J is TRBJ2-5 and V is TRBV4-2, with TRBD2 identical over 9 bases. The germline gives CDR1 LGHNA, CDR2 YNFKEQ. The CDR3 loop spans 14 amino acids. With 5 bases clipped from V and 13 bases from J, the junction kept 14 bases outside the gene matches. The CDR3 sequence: CASSEAGGPSPLYF. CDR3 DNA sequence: TGTGCCAGCAGCGAAGCGGGGGGCCCTTCGCCCCTGTACTTC.

CDR3 amino acids: CASSDGGVDNSPLHF. The CDR3 DNA sequence: TGCGCCAGCAGTGACGGGGGGGTCGATAATTCACCCCTCCACTTT. The rearrangement links TRBV10-2 to TRBJ1-6, with a possible D match to TRBD1 (5 bases). Germline values: CDR1 WSHSY, CDR2 SAAADI. The CDR3 spans 15 residues. With 3 bases removed from V and 5 bases from J, the gap between germline ends came to 11 bases.

The chain's CDR3 is CATSLAVLAGSYNEQFF. CDR3 nucleotide sequence: TGTGCCACCAGTCTTGCGGTCCTAGCGGGGAGTTACAATGAGCAGTTCTTC. The chain is built from TRBV15 and TRBJ2-1; 9 bases align to TRBD2. Germline values: CDR1 LNHNV, CDR2 YYDKDF (reference sequence). The trim removed 6 bases at V and 4 bases at J, leaving 13 bases unmatched. This CDR3 contains 17 residues.

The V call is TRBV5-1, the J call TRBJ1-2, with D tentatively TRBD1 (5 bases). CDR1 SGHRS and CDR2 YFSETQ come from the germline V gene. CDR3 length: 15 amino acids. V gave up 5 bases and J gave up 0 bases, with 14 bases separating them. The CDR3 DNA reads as TGCGCCAGCAGGGACGGGGGGGTCTCTAACTATGGCTACACCTTC. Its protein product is CASRDGGVSNYGYTF.

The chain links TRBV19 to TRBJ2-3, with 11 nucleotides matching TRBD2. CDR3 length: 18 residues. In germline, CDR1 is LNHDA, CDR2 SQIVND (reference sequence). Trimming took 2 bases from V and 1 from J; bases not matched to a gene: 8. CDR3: CASSISSGGAFRTDTQYF. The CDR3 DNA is TGTGCCAGTAGTATAAGTAGCGGGGGGGCCTTCCGCACAGATACGCAGTATTTT.

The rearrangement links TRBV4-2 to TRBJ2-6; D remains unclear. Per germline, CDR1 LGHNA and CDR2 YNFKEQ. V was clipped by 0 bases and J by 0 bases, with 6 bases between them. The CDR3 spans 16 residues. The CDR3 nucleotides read TGTGCCAGCAGCCAAGAGTCGTCCTCTGGGGCCAACGTCCTGACTTTC. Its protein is CASSQESSSGANVLTF.